These T cell receptor beta chains were read from a single sample in a study of CXCR3-negative and CXCR3-positive naive CD8 T cells. No DNA is given; TCRdb re-called the 5' RACE reads and lists each CDR3 protein once. Recorded for this sample: some 130,000 distinct CDR3 sequences. The sequencing sample was made of naive CXCR3+ CD8+ T cells from blood. The receptors derive from a human donor in good health. Some clones in this sample may be carry-over from other donors' samples. Each CDR3 is given with its conserved first and last residue.

V	J	CDR3
TRBV7-9	TRBJ2-1	CASSFGGSAEQFF
TRBV5-6	TRBJ2-7	CASSLGRRGNEQYF
TRBV7-9	TRBJ2-1	CASSRALHWQFF
TRBV6-5	TRBJ2-5	CASSTYSGEETQYF
TRBV7-9	TRBJ1-2	CASSTPSYGYTF
TRBV6-2/TRBV6-3	TRBJ2-3	CASSYASGATDTQYF
TRBV29-1	TRBJ2-7	CSVTLAGALSEQYF
TRBV5-1	TRBJ2-3	CASSSEDRRTDTQYF
TRBV14	TRBJ1-1	CASSHRVATEAFF
TRBV28	TRBJ2-5	CASSSPGLAGAGETQYF
TRBV7-9	TRBJ2-5	CASSSRDRIQETQYF